The 16 T cell receptor beta chains given below trace back to one sample, sequenced in a study of blood T cell repertoires in COVID-19. Sequenced by immunoSEQ multiplex PCR; TCRdb stores in-frame clones only, minus some. The table has roughly 220,000 clones, more than 75% seen once; the top ten hold around 3%. The sample comprised peripheral blood. The receptors originated from a man aged 45-65 years who had recovered from COVID-19.

The V gene is TRBV2, the J gene TRBJ2-1, with 8 bases that match TRBD1. This CDR3 comprises 15 residues. The germline CDR1 and CDR2 sequences are SNHLY and FYNNEI. V lost 8 bases, J lost 5 bases, and 11 bases stayed unmatched. The CDR3 bases are TGTGCCAGCGCCAGTTCAGGGGGCTTCAACAATGAGCAGTTCTTC. It encodes CASASSGGFNNEQFF.

The J gene is TRBJ1-2, the V gene TRBV10-2, with a possible D match to TRBD1 (6 bases). The length of the CDR3 is 10 residues. Per germline, CDR1 WSHSY and CDR2 SAAADI. With 9 bases removed from V and 7 bases from J, the gap between germline ends came to 9 bases. This CDR3 is CASGDIGYTF. CDR3 DNA sequence: TGCGCCAGTGGGGACATTGGCTACACCTTC.

The rearrangement joins TRBV11-2 to TRBJ1-1, with no clear D. Germline CDR1 SGHAT, CDR2 FQNNGV. V gave up 7 bases and J gave up 4 bases, with 7 bases separating them. The CDR3 runs 11 residues. For the CDR3, the DNA is TGTGCCAGCAAAAGCGGCACTGAAGCTTTCTTT. Its translation: CASKSGTEAFF. The full variable domain, completed using reference TRBV11-2 and TRBJ1-1, is EAGVAQSPRYKIIEKRQSVAFWCNPISGHATLYWYQQILGQGPKLLIQFQNNGVVDDSQLPKDRFSAERLKGVDSTLKIQPAKLEDSAVYLCASKSGTEAFFGQGTRLTVV.

The genes are TRBV27 and TRBJ1-2; 9 positions agree with TRBD1. Losses at the gene ends were 6 bases for V and 2 bases for J; bases not matched to a gene: 1. CDR3 size: 13 residues. CDR1 is MNHEY and CDR2 is SMNVEV in the germline V gene (reference sequence). CDR3 protein: CASSGTGNYGYTF. In DNA form, the CDR3 reads TGTGCCAGCAGCGGGACAGGGAACTATGGCTACACCTTC.

This chain joins TRBV5-1 and TRBJ2-7, with TRBD2 as a possible D gene (6 bases). V lost 2 bases and J lost 0, with 12 bases in between. Germline CDR1 and CDR2: SGHRS and YFSETQ. The CDR3 extends over 15 amino acids. In DNA form, the CDR3 reads TGCGCCAGCAGCTTCGGAGTCGGGAGCTCCTACGAGCAGTACTTC. It yields the protein CASSFGVGSSYEQYF. Supplemented by reference TRBV5-1 and TRBJ2-7, the full variable domain reads KAGVTQTPRYLIKTRGQQVTLSCSPISGHRSVSWYQQTPGQGLQFLFEYFSETQRNKGNFPGRFSGRQFSNSRSEMNVSTLELGDSALYLCASSFGVGSSYEQYFGPGTRLTVT.

The chain carries TRBV28 and TRBJ2-7; maybe TRBD2 (5 bases). Germline V gene sequence: CDR1 MDHEN, CDR2 SYDVKM. The length of the CDR3 is 11 residues. V shed 10 bases and J shed 4 bases, with 11 bases lying between them. CDR3 sequence reads: CATEGSYEQYF. The CDR3 nucleotides read TGTGCCACAGAGGGATCATACGAGCAGTACTTC.

This chain uses TRBV10-3 with TRBJ2-2; tentative D call: TRBD1 (6 bases). The V end was cut by 5 bases, the J end by 6 bases, with 13 bases between. This CDR3 contains 14 residues. Germline CDR1 and CDR2: ENHRY and SYGVKD. The chain's CDR3 is CAISKTGVAGELFF. The DNA for the CDR3 is TGTGCCATCAGTAAGACAGGCGTGGCCGGGGAGCTGTTTTTT.

Note on this clone: This sample also contains other DNA sequences that code for the same CDR3. The chain couples TRBV28 to TRBJ2-7; TRBD2 matches at 7 bases. Germline-derived CDR1 and CDR2 are MDHEN and SYDVKM. CDR3 length: 12 amino acids. V shed 6 bases, J shed 2 bases, and the junction held 1 base outside the gene matches. The CDR3: CASRRGAYEQYF. CDR3 in DNA: TGTGCCAGCAGACGGGGGGCCTACGAGCAGTACTTC.

This clone was recorded a few times. The CDR3 nucleotides are TGTGCCAGCAGCGCTGGGACAGGCAGGCACGAGCAGTACTTC. Its protein product is CASSAGTGRHEQYF. J is TRBJ2-7 and V is TRBV11-2, with 8 bases fitting TRBD1. From germline, CDR1 is SGHAT and CDR2 FQNNGV. The CDR3 extends over 14 amino acids. V lost 5 bases to trimming and J lost 5 bases; unmatched junction nucleotides: 8.

This chain connects TRBV3-1 (or the pseudogene TRBV3-2) to TRBJ1-2, with TRBD1 identical over 7 bases. Germline CDR1 is LGHDT and CDR2 is YNNKEL (reference sequence). With 3 bases clipped from V and 1 base from J, the junction kept 5 bases outside the gene matches. The CDR3 sequence is 15 residues long. In DNA form, the CDR3 reads TGTGCCAGCAGCCATTGGGACAGATTTAACTATGGCTACACCTTC. Amino acids: CASSHWDRFNYGYTF.

The gene calls are TRBV15 and TRBJ2-3; D call uncertain. V gave up 3 bases and J gave up 2 bases, with 15 bases separating them. The germline CDR1 and CDR2 sequences are LNHNV and YYDKDF (reference sequence). The CDR3 sequence is 16 residues long. For the CDR3, the DNA is TGTGCCACCAGCAGGGCTCTCGGCGGTTCCACAGATACGCAGTATTTT. This translates into CATSRALGGSTDTQYF.

V and J are TRBV30 and TRBJ2-7; 7 nucleotides align to TRBD1. Germline V gene sequence: CDR1 GTSNPN, CDR2 SVGIG (reference sequence). CDR3 length: 15 amino acids. After removal of 3 bases from V and 3 bases from J, the junction contained 11 bases not matched to a gene. Here the CDR3 reads CAWSQNLGGGYEQYF. CDR3 bases: TGTGCCTGGAGCCAGAACCTAGGGGGCGGCTACGAGCAGTACTTC.

This sequence joins TRBV9 and TRBJ2-5; 7 nucleotides align to TRBD1. The V gene's germline CDR1 is SGDLS and CDR2 YYNGEE. This CDR3 has 14 amino acids. V lost 4 bases and J lost 5; bases outside the gene matches: 8. Here the CDR3 DNA reads TGTGCCAGCAGCCCCCAGACAGGGTGGGAGACCCAGTACTTC. As protein: CASSPQTGWETQYF. The whole variable domain, remainder taken from reference TRBV9 and TRBJ2-5, is DSGVTQTPKHLITATGQRVTLRCSPRSGDLSVYWYQQSLDQGLQFLIQYYNGEERAKGNILERFSAQQFPDLHSELNLSSLELGDSALYFCASSPQTGWETQYFGPGTRLLVL.

The chain recombines TRBV2 with TRBJ2-7; a possible D gene is TRBD1 (5 bases). CDR3 length equals 13 residues. Germline CDR1 reads SNHLY; CDR2 reads FYNNEI. The V end was cut by 10 bases, the J end by 1 base, with 14 bases between. The CDR3 DNA reads as TGTGCCACCCGACAGATAGGATCCTACGAGCAGTACTTC. This encodes CATRQIGSYEQYF.

The V and J genes are TRBV18 and TRBJ2-3; 10 bases agree with TRBD2. CDR1 KGHSH and CDR2 LQKENI come from the germline V gene. V trimming: 2 bases; J trimming: 3 bases; junction bases outside the gene matches: 8. The CDR3 totals 17 residues. DNA for the CDR3: TGTGCCAGCTCACCATGGAGGACTAGCGGCGGGACAGATACGCAGTATTTT. Its protein product is CASSPWRTSGGTDTQYF.

The V call is TRBV4-2, the J call TRBJ2-7; 11 nucleotides line up with TRBD2. The germline CDR1 and CDR2 sequences are LGHNA and YNFKEQ. The CDR3 consists of 13 residues. The ends lost 4 bases at V and 6 bases at J; junction bases unmatched: 2. Here the CDR3 reads CASSLLAGGEQYF. The DNA of the CDR3 is TGTGCCAGCAGCCTCCTAGCGGGAGGCGAGCAGTACTTC.